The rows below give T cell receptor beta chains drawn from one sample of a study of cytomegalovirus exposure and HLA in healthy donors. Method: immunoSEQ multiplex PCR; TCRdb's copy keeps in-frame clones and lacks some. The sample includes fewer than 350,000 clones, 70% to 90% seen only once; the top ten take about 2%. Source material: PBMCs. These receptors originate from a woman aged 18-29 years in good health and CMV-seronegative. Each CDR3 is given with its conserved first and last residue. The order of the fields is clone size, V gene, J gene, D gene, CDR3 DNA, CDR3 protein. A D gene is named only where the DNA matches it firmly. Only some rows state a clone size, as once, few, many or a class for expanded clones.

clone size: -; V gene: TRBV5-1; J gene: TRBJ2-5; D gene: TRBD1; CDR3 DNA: TGCGCCAGCAGCTTGGGACAGGACAGGGGGAGAGAGACCCAGTACTTC; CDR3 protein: CASSLGQDRGRETQYF
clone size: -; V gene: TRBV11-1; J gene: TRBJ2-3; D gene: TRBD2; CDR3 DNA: TGTGCCAGCAGCCCGGGGGGGGGCACAGATACGCAGTATTTT; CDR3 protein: CASSPGGGTDTQYF
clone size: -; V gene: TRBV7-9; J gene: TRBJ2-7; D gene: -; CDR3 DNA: TGTGCCAGCAGCTTAGCGGGGCCCTACGAGCAGTACTTC; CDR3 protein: CASSLAGPYEQYF
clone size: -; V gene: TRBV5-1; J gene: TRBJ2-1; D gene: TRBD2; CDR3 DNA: TGCGCCAGCAGCATAGGGACTAGCGGGGGGGCAGGGGAGCAGTTCTTC; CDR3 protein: CASSIGTSGGAGEQFF
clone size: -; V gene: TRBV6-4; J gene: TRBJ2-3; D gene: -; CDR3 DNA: TGTGCCAGCAAGGAGGCGGCCTCCACAGATACGCAGTATTTT; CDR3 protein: CASKEAASTDTQYF
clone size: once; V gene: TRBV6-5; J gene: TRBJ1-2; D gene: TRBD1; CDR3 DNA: TGTGCCAGCAGACGGGACAGCTACTATGGCTACACCTTC; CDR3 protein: CASRRDSYYGYTF
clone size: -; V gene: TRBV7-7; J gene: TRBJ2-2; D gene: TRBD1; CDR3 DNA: TGTGCTAGCAGCCGGGACAGGGACACCGGGGAGCTGTTTTTT; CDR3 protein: CASSRDRDTGELFF
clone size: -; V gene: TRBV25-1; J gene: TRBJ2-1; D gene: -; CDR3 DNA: TGTGCCTCCAGCCCGGGGTCCAATGAGCAGTTCTTC; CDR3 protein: CASSPGSNEQFF
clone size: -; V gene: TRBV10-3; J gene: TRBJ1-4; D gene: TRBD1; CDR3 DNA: TGTGCCACGACCGACAGGGCAACTAATGAAAAACTGTTTTTT; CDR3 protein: CATTDRATNEKLFF
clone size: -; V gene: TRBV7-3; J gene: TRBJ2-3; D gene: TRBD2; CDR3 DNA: TGTGCCAGCAGCTTAACCGGACTAGCACACACAGATACGCAGTATTTT; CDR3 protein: CASSLTGLAHTDTQYF
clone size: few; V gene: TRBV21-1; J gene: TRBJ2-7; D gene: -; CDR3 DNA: TGTGCCAGCAACTCCGGGGACAGGGGATACGAGCAGTACTTC; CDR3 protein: CASNSGDRGYEQYF
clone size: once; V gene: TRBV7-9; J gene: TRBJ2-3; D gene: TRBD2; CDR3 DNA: TGTTCCAGCAGCTCGGGGTGGCTAGCGGGGGTCACAGATACGCAGTATTTT; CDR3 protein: CSSSSGWLAGVTDTQYF
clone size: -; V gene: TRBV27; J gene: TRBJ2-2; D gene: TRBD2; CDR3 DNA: TGTGCCAGCAGTCCACTGACTAGCGGGGGGGCCTCCGGGGAGCTGTTTTTT; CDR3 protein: CASSPLTSGGASGELFF
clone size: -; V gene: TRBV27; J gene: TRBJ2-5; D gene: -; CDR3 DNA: TGTGCCAGCAGTTTATCGGAGGCGTACCAAGAGACCCAGTACTTC; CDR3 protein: CASSLSEAYQETQYF
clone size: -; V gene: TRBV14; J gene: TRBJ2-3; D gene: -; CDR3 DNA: TGTGCCAGCAGCCACGGGGGTTCTAGCACAGATACGCAGTATTTT; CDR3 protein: CASSHGGSSTDTQYF
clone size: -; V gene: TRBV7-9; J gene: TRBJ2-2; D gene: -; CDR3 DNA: TGTGCCAGCAGCTACTCAGCGGTTAACACCGGGGAGCTGTTTTTT; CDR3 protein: CASSYSAVNTGELFF
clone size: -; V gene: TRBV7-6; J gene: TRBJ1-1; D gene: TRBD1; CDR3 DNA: TGTGCCAGCAGCCTGACAGGGAGAGATACTGAAGCTTTCTTT; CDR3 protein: CASSLTGRDTEAFF
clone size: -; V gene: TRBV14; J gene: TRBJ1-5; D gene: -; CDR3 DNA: TGTGCCAGCAGCCTAACCTTTCGTATCCGGGTATCCCGGAGGAGCAATCAGCCCCAGCATTTT; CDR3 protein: CASSLTFRIRVSRRSNQPQHF
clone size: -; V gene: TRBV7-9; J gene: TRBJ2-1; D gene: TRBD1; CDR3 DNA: TGTGCCAGCAGCTTAGCAGGCCAGGGGGCGAATGATGAGCAGTTCTTC; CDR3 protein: CASSLAGQGANDEQFF
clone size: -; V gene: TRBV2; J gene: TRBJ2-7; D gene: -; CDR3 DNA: TGTGCCAGCAGTGAACAGGGCCGGTACTACGAGCAGTACTTC; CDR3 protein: CASSEQGRYYEQYF